The source of this T cell receptor (beta chain) is a study of blood T cell repertoires in COVID-19. Across the study: Italy, Spain and the United States were the sources of the convalescent and acute COVID-19 samples.

Germline loops: CDR1 SGDLS, CDR2 YYNGEE. Trimming shortened V by 0 bases and J by 2 bases, and 12 bases separated the two germline ends. The CDR3 spans 15 residues. The authors' processing: Estimates of nucleated cell counts were drawn from the amplification of reference gene primers. The repertoire was sequenced with immunoSEQ multiplex PCR; TCRdb's copy has only in-frame clones and lacks some. From that table come the V and J calls and clone size; the DNA was used to work out D and trimming. The profile shows about 300,000 clones, 85% of them singletons. The study recruited people aged roughly 18 to 95 years across under 25 US areas. The study recruited exposed participants who had met a COVID-19 case within 2 weeks before entry.

The TCR was taken from a woman aged 25 to 39 who had been exposed to COVID-19. Sample: PBMCs or T cells enriched from blood (not recorded which). The chain carries TRBV9 and TRBJ2-7; possibly TRBD2 for D (5 bases). The CDR3: CASSVGGSAAYEQYF. The CDR3 nucleotides read TGTGCCAGCAGCGTAGGGGGTAGCGCGGCCTACGAGCAGTACTTC.